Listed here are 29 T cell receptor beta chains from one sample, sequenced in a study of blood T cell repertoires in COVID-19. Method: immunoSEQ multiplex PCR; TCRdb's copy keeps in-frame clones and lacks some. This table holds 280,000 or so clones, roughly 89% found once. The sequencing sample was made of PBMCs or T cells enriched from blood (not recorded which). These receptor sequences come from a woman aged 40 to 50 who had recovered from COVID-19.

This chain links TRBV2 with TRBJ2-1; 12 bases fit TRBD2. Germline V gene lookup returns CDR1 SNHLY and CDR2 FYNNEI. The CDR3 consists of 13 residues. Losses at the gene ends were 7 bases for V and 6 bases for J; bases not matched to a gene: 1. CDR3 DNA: TGTGCCAGCAAGGGACTAGCGGGCAATGAGCAGTTCTTC. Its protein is CASKGLAGNEQFF.

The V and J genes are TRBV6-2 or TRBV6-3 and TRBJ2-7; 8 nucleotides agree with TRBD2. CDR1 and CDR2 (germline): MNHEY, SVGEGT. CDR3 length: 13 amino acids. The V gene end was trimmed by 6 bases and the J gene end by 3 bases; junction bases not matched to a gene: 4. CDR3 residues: CASSPGGGYEQYF. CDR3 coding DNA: TGTGCCAGCAGCCCGGGAGGGGGCTACGAGCAGTACTTC.

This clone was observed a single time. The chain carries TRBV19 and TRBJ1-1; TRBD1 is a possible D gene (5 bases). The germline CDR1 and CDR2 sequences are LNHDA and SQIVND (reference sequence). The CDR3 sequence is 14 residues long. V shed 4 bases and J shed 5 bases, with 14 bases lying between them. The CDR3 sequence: CASSTPSRTTEAFF. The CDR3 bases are TGTGCCAGTAGTACACCTTCGAGGACAACTGAAGCTTTCTTT.

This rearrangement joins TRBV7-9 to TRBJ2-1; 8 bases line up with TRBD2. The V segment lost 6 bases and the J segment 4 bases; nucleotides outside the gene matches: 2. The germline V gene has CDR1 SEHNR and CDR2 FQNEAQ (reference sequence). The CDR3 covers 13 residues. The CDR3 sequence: CASRRGEYNEQFF. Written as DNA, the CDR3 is TGTGCCAGCAGGCGGGGGGAATACAATGAGCAGTTCTTC.

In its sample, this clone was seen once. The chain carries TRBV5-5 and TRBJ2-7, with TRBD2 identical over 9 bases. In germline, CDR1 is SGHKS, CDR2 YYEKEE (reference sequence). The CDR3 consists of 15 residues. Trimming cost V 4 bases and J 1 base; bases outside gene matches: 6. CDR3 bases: TGTGCCAGCAGCCTCGGACTAGCGCTTTCCTACGAGCAGTACTTC. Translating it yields CASSLGLALSYEQYF.

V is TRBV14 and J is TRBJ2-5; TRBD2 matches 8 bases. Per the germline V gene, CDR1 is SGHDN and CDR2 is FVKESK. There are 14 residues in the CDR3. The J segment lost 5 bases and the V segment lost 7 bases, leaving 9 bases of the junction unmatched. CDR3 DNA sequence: TGTGCCAGCACTCCTAGCGGGCAGGTTGAGACCCAGTACTTC. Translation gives CASTPSGQVETQYF. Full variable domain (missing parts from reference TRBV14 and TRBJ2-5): EAGVTQFPSHSVIEKGQTVTLRCDPISGHDNLYWYRRVMGKEIKFLLHFVKESKQDESGMPNNRFLAERTGGTYSTLKVQPAELEDSGVYFCASTPSGQVETQYFGPGTRLLVL.

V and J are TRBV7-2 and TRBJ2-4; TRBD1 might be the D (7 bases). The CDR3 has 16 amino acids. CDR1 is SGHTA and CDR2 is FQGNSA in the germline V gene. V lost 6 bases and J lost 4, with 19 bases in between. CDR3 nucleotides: TGTGCCAGCAGTCAGGGGGGCGGCTGGGCTAAAAACATTCAGTACTTC. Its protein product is CASSQGGGWAKNIQYF. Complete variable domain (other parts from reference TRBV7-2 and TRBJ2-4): GAGVSQSPSNKVTEKGKDVELRCDPISGHTALYWYRQSLGQGLEFLIYFQGNSAPDKSGLPSDRFSAERTGGSVSTLTIQRTQQEDSAVYLCASSQGGGWAKNIQYFGAGTRLSVL.

CDR3: CASSQARARQGEQFF. The CDR3 nucleotides are TGCGCCAGCAGCCAAGCTAGGGCTAGACAGGGTGAGCAGTTCTTC. V gene TRBV4-3 combines with J gene TRBJ2-1; 7 nucleotides agree with TRBD1. CDR3 length: 15 amino acids. Trimming removed 1 base from V and 9 bases from J; junction bases left unmatched: 9. The germline V gene has CDR1 LGHNA and CDR2 YSLEER.

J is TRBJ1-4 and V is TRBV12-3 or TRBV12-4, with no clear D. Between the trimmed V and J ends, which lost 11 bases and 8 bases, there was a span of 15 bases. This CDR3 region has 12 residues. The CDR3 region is CAVSRRREKLFF. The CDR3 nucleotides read TGTGCCGTCTCAAGGAGGAGGGAAAAACTGTTTTTT.

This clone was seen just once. The CDR3 DNA reads as TGTGCCAGCAGCCAAGAGGGAGTGGGCGCGAACACCGGGGAGCTGTTTTTT. Translation: CASSQEGVGANTGELFF. J is TRBJ2-2 and V is TRBV4-2; possible D gene TRBD2, 5 bases. Deletions cut 0 bases from V and 0 bases from J, with 11 bases between. This CDR3 is 17 amino acids long. Germline-derived CDR1 and CDR2 are LGHNA and YNFKEQ.

CDR3 sequence: CASSPNRGGYTF. In nucleotides, the CDR3 is TGTGCCAGCAGTCCAAACAGGGGCGGCTACACCTTC. The chain combines TRBV28 with TRBJ1-2, with 7 nucleotides matching TRBD1. The length of the CDR3 is 12 residues. Germline CDR1 reads MDHEN; CDR2 reads SYDVKM. Germline trimming cut 5 bases from V and 8 bases from J; bases unmatched to any gene: 5.

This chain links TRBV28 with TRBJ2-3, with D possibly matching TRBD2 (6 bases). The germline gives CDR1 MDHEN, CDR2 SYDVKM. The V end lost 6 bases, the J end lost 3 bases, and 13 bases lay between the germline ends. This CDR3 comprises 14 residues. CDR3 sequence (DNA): TGTGCCAGCAGCCTGCGGGAAAAGACAGATACGCAGTATTTT. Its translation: CASSLREKTDTQYF.

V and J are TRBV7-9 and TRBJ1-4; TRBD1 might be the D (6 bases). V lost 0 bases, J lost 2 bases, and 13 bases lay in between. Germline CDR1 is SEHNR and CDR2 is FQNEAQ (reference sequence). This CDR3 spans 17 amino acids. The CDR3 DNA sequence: TGTGCCAGCAGCTTAGCGCGGCAGGGGTATACTAATGAAAAACTGTTTTTT. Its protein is CASSLARQGYTNEKLFF. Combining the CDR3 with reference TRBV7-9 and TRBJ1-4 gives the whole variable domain DTGVSQNPRHKITKRGQNVTFRCDPISEHNRLYWYRQTLGQGPEFLTYFQNEAQLEKSRLLSDRFSAERPKGSFSTLEIQRTEQGDSAMYLCASSLARQGYTNEKLFFGSGTQLSVL.

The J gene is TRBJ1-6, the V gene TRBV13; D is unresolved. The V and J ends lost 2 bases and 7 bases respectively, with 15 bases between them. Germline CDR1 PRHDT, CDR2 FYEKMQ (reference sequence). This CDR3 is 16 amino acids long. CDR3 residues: CASSLRAGSANSPLHF. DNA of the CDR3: TGTGCCAGCAGCTTAAGGGCGGGGTCGGCAAATTCACCCCTCCACTTT.

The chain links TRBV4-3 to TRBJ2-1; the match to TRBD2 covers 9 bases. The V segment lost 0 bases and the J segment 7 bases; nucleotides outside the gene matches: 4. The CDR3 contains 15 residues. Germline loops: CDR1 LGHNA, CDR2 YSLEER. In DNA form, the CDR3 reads TGCGCCAGCAGCCAAGATCGGCTAGCGGGGAATGAGCAGTTCTTC. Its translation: CASSQDRLAGNEQFF.

The CDR3 sequence is CASSLSGAGELFF. CDR3 nucleotide sequence: TGTGCCAGCAGCTTAAGCGGGGCCGGGGAGCTGTTTTTT. The chain carries TRBV7-9 and TRBJ2-2, with 7 bases aligning to TRBD2. The CDR3 consists of 13 residues. Trimming at V came to 2 bases and at J to 6 bases, leaving 0 bases not matched to a gene. Germline-derived CDR1 and CDR2 are SEHNR and FQNEAQ (reference sequence).

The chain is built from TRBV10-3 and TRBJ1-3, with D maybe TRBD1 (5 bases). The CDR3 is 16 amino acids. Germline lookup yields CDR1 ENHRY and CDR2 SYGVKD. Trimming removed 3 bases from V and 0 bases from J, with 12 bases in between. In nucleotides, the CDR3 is TGTGCCATCAGTGATTGGGGGGACCGCTCTGGAAACACCATATATTTT. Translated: CAISDWGDRSGNTIYF.

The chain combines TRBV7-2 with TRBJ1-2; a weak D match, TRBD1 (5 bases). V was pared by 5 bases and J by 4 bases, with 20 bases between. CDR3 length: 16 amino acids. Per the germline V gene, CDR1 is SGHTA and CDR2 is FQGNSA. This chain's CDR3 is CASSQRGGVGSYGYTF. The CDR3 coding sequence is TGTGCCAGCAGCCAAAGGGGCGGGGTTGGTAGCTATGGCTACACCTTC.

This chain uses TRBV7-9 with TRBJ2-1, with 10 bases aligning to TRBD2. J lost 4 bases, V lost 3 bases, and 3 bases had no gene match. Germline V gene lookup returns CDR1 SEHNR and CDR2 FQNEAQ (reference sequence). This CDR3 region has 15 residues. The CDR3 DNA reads TGTGCCAGCAGCTTGAGGACTAGCGGTTACAATGAGCAGTTCTTC. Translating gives CASSLRTSGYNEQFF.

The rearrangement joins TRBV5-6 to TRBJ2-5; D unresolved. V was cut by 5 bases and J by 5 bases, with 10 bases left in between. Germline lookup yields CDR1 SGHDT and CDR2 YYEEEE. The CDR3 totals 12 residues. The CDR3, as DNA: TGTGCCAGCAGGGGCCCCGATGAGACCCAGTACTTC. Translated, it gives CASRGPDETQYF.

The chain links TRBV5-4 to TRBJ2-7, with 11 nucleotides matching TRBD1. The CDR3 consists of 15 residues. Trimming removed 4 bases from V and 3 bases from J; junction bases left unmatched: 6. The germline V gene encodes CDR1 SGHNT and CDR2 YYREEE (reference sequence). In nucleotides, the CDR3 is TGTGCCAGCAGCAGAGGACAGGGGGCAATCTACGAGCAGTACTTC. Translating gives CASSRGQGAIYEQYF.

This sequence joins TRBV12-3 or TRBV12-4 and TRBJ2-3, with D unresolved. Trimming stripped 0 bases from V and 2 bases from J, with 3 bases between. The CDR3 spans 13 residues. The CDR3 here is CASSLAYTDTQYF. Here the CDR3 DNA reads TGTGCCAGCAGTTTAGCGTACACAGATACGCAGTATTTT.

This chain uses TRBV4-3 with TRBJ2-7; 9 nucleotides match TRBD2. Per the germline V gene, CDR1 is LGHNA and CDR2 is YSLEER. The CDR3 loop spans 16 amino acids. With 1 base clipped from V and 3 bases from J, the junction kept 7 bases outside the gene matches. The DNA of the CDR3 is TGCGCCAGCAGCCAAGTCTCCGGGACTAGCAGCTACGAGCAGTACTTC. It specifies CASSQVSGTSSYEQYF.

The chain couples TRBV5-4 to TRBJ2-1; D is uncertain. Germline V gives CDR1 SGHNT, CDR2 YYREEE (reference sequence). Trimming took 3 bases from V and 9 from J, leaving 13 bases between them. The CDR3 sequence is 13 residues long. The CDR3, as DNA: TGTGCCAGCAGCTCGTACTTGAGTGTTGAGCAGTTCTTC. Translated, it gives CASSSYLSVEQFF.

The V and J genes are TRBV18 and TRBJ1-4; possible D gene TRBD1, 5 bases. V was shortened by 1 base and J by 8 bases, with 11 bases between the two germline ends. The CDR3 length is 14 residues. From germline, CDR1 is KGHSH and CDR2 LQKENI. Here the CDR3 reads CASSPQGAGEKLFF. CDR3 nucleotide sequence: TGTGCCAGCTCACCACAAGGGGCTGGAGAAAAACTGTTTTTT.

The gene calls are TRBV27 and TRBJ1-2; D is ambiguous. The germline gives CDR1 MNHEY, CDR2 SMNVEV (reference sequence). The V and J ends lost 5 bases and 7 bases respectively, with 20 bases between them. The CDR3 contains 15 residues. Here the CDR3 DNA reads TGTGCCAGCAGTCCATTTCCCCCCCTTGCAGGTGGCTACACCTTC. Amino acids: CASSPFPPLAGGYTF.

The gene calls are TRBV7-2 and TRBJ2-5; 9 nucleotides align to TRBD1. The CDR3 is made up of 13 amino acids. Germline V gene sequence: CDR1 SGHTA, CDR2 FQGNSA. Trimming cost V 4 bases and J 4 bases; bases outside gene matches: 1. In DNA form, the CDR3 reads TGTGCCAGCAGCTGGGGACAGGGAGAGACCCAGTACTTC. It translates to CASSWGQGETQYF.

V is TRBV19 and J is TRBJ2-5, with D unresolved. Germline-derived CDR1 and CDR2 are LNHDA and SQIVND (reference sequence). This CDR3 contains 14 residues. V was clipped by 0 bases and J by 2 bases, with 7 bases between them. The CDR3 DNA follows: TGTGCCAGTAGTATAGACCCAGGACAAGAGACCCAGTACTTC. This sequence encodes CASSIDPGQETQYF.

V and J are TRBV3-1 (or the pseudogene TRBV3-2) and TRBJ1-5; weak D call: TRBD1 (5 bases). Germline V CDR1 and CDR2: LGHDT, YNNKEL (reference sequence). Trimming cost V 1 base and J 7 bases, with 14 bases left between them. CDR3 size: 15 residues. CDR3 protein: CASSQVRVEHQPQHF. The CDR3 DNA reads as TGTGCCAGCAGCCAAGTCAGGGTGGAGCACCAGCCCCAGCATTTT.